This T cell receptor beta chain was documented in a study of cytomegalovirus exposure and HLA in healthy donors. Profiling relied on immunoSEQ multiplex PCR, and the TCRdb table lists in-frame clones only, not all of them. The sample contains approximately 90,000 clones, approximately 96% of which appear only once. On this clone: Its target is not known.

Whole-study findings and limits: Clusters of TCRs from the first cohort tended to co-occur in the roughly 120 validation repertoires (as a later analysis found). Most TCR sequences proved rare, with some public TCRs found in many donors.

The V end lost 6 bases, the J end lost 2 bases, and 9 bases lay between the germline ends. Per germline, CDR1 WSHSY and CDR2 SAAADI. This CDR3 is built from 13 residues. Sequenced sample: PBMCs. This sequence was found in a man aged 18 to 35 in good health and CMV-seronegative. This chain connects TRBV10-2 to TRBJ2-3, with a tentative D call TRBD1 (6 bases). CDR3 nucleotides: TGCGCCAGCAGAAGGGGGAACACAGATACGCAGTATTTT. Translation: CASRRGNTDTQYF.